The T cell receptor (beta chain) described here comes from a study of CD8+ T cells in alopecia areata. Extracted RNA was reverse transcribed into cDNA, the sequencing template. Here immunoSEQ multiplex PCR was the method, and the copy in TCRdb shows in-frame clones only, minus some. The table includes some 180,000 clones, about 48% detected once. For this clone: Its antigen is currently unknown.

Whole-study findings and limits: Only one nonresponder was present, which leaves the link between baseline CD8+ expansion and response uncertain.

The CDR3 runs to 15 residues. Deletions cut 5 bases from V and 7 bases from J, with 20 bases between. The germline V gene encodes CDR1 MNHNY and CDR2 SVGAGI (reference sequence). Treatment: oral pan-JAK inhibitor, 5-10 mg twice daily. Peripheral blood and lesional scalp punch biopsies were taken from alopecia areata patients. The sequence was obtained from a human donor with alopecia areata. This rearrangement joins TRBV6-6 to TRBJ1-1, with D possibly matching TRBD1 (6 bases). The sample here was CD8+ T cells sorted from blood, taken at week 24, from a patient treated with tofacitinib. In DNA form, the CDR3 reads TGTGCCAGCAGTAAAAGAAGACAGGACCTTAATGAAGCTTTCTTT. Its protein is CASSKRRQDLNEAFF.